The clone carrying this TCR beta chain came up a few times. The source of the sample is a study of human T cells and chemical hapten exposure. A single record per CDR3 protein comes from TCRdb applying MiXCR to the RACE reads. Of about 120,000 distinct CDR3 sequences in the sample, roughly an eighth were seen once. The CDR3 contains 16 residues. V was clipped by 1 base and J by 6 bases, with 19 bases between them. Germline loops: CDR1 SGHRS, CDR2 YFSETQ. As to time point: patch test 1, 2 weeks after DPC sensitization. Treatment noted: therapeutic diphenylcyclopropenone sensitization with weekly scalp DPC.

The TCR comes from a man aged 18 to 35 with alopecia areata. Some clones in this sample may be carry-over from other donors' samples. The sequenced sample was whole blood, obtained in connection with sensitization to the hapten diphenylcyclopropenone (DPC). This chain links TRBV5-1 with TRBJ1-1; the D gene is possibly TRBD1 (5 bases). The CDR3 nucleotides read TGCGCCAGCAGCTTGTCTCCCCCCCGGGGGGATCCTGAAGCTTTCTTT. Translation: CASSLSPPRGDPEAFF.